The entry that follows covers one T cell receptor (beta chain) sequence. The antigen is undetermined. This entry is derived from a study of OX40 agonist ivuxolimab in advanced cancers. Findings of the study overall: Researchers did not establish what antigens the expanded peripheral T cells target. With doses of 0.1 to 3.0 mg/kg, CD4+ and CD8+ blood T cells had undergone clonal expansion by week 6.

This CDR3 has 14 amino acids. V was clipped by 5 bases and J by 5 bases, with 18 bases between them. Germline loops: CDR1 GTSNPN, CDR2 SVGIG (reference sequence). Data came from immunoSEQ multiplex PCR; TCRdb stores just in-frame clones and leaves some out. This table holds roughly 32,000 clones, 70% to 90% found once. This clonotype was obtained from an adult with an advanced solid tumor such as melanoma, head and neck, liver or kidney cancer. The chain recombines TRBV30 with TRBJ1-1; D possibly corresponds to TRBD1 (6 bases). The specimen was CD4+ or CD8+ T cells sorted from blood, collected in a trial of the OX40 agonist ivuxolimab. In DNA, the CDR3 is TGTGCCTGGGAAGACAGGATGGTAGGAACTGAAGCTTTCTTT. It specifies CAWEDRMVGTEAFF.